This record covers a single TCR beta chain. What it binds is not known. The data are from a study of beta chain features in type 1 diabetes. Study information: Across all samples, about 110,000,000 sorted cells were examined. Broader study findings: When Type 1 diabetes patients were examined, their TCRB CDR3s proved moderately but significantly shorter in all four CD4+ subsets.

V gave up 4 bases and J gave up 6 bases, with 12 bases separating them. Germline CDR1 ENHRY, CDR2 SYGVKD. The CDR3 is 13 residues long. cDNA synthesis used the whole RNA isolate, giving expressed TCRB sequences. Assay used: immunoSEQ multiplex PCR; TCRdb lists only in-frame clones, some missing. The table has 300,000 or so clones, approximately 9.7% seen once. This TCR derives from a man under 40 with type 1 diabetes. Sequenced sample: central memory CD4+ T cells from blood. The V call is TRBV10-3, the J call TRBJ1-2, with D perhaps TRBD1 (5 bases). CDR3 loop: CAISVIQGDGYTF. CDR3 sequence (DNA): TGTGCCATCAGTGTAATCCAGGGTGATGGCTACACCTTC.